One and the same sample provided the 24 T cell receptor beta chains below, sequenced in a study of technical replicates of blood from a few donors. Generated by immunoSEQ multiplex PCR, the TCRdb table keeps only in-frame clones and is missing some. The sample has about 81,000 clones; almost 96% are singletons. Sequencing was done on a sample of T cells isolated from PBMCs. All receptors come from a human donor in good health.

J is TRBJ2-7 and V is TRBV25-1, with 10 positions matching TRBD1. Germline values: CDR1 MGHDK, CDR2 SYGVNS. The CDR3 runs 15 residues. After removal of 4 bases from V and 2 bases from J, the junction contained 5 bases not matched to a gene. CDR3 sequence: CASSAAGTGAYEQYF. For the CDR3, the DNA is TGTGCCAGCAGTGCCGCTGGGACAGGGGCCTACGAGCAGTACTTC.

V gene TRBV5-8 combines with J gene TRBJ1-4; the D gene is possibly TRBD1 (5 bases). The germline CDR1 and CDR2 sequences are SGHTS and YDEGEE. Trimming left V 5 bases short and J 11 bases short, with 25 bases between. This CDR3 comprises 16 residues. CDR3 protein: CASSLGAVPYQMKLFF. The CDR3 coding sequence is TGTGCCAGCAGTCTAGGGGCAGTCCCCTATCAAATGAAACTGTTTTTT.

The chain has TRBV2 and TRBJ1-5; 9 bases fit TRBD1. J lost 3 bases, V lost 6 bases, and 9 bases had no gene match. This CDR3 is 16 amino acids long. CDR1 and CDR2 from the germline V gene are SNHLY and FYNNEI. The CDR3 bases are TGTGCCAGCAGAATGACAGGGGGTTCTGCCAATCAGCCCCAGCATTTT. Encoded protein: CASRMTGGSANQPQHF.

This chain joins TRBV5-1 and TRBJ1-1; 7 nucleotides line up with TRBD1. The germline V gene has CDR1 SGHRS and CDR2 YFSETQ. Trimming at V came to 2 bases and at J to 3 bases, leaving 4 bases not matched to a gene. This CDR3 has 14 residues. This chain's CDR3 is CASSFKGADTEAFF. CDR3 DNA sequence: TGCGCCAGCAGCTTTAAGGGGGCGGACACTGAAGCTTTCTTT.

In this sample, this clone turned up a few times. V and J are TRBV4-1 and TRBJ2-7, with D possibly being TRBD2 (6 bases). The V and J ends lost 0 bases and 2 bases respectively, with 11 bases between them. The CDR3 has 15 residues. The germline V gene encodes CDR1 MGHRA and CDR2 YSYEKL. The CDR3 loop reads CASSQDNGGPYEQYF. CDR3 nucleotide sequence: TGCGCCAGCAGCCAAGATAACGGGGGACCCTACGAGCAGTACTTC.

This sequence joins TRBV2 and TRBJ1-1, with 7 bases lining up with TRBD1. CDR1 is SNHLY and CDR2 is FYNNEI in the germline V gene. This CDR3 comprises 14 residues. J was trimmed by 4 bases and V by 6 bases; bases with no gene match: 8. This chain's CDR3 is CASRIQQGLTEAFF. The CDR3 bases are TGTGCCAGCAGGATCCAACAGGGGCTCACTGAAGCTTTCTTT.

J is TRBJ2-1 and V is TRBV7-2, with 9 bases fitting TRBD2. V lost 4 bases to trimming and J lost 13 bases; unmatched junction nucleotides: 8. This CDR3 spans 13 amino acids. CDR1 and CDR2 from the germline V gene are SGHTA and FQGNSA. The CDR3 DNA sequence: TGTGCCAGCAGCTCCAATAGCGGGAGTTCTCAGTTCTTC. It translates to CASSSNSGSSQFF.

The V call is TRBV14, the J call TRBJ1-4; the match to TRBD1 covers 7 bases. Germline CDR1 reads SGHDN; CDR2 reads FVKESK. This CDR3 has 15 residues. Trimming at V came to 1 base and at J to 8 bases, leaving 7 bases not matched to a gene. CDR3 protein: CASSQALTGWEKLFF. CDR3 bases: TGTGCCAGCAGCCAAGCTTTGACAGGGTGGGAAAAACTGTTTTTT.

The genes are TRBV7-8 and TRBJ2-7; D is unclear. Germline assignment: CDR1 SGHVS and CDR2 FQNEAQ. Trimming removed 1 base at V and 0 bases at J, with 7 bases between. The CDR3 runs 14 residues. The CDR3 here is CASSLGRSSYEQYF. CDR3 nucleotide sequence: TGTGCCAGCAGCTTAGGTCGGAGCTCCTACGAGCAGTACTTC.

Written as DNA, the CDR3 is TGTGCCAGTGGCTTGGCTGAAGCTTTCTTT. Its protein is CASGLAEAFF. V is TRBV19 and J is TRBJ1-1; D unclear. The CDR3 length is 10 residues. Germline V gene sequence: CDR1 LNHDA, CDR2 SQIVND (reference sequence). V was cut by 8 bases and J by 6 bases, with 7 bases left in between.

V and J are TRBV7-3 and TRBJ2-1; possibly TRBD2 for D (6 bases). Germline-derived CDR1 and CDR2 are SGHTA and FQGTGA. V lost 2 bases and J lost 3, with 14 bases in between. The CDR3 covers 16 residues. CDR3 sequence (DNA): TGTGCCAGCAGCTTAGGGACTCCAATTAACTACAATGAGCAGTTCTTC. Protein product: CASSLGTPINYNEQFF.

The chain joins TRBV9 to TRBJ2-1, with 7 bases identical to TRBD1. This CDR3 is 14 amino acids long. V trimming: 0 bases; J trimming: 4 bases; junction bases outside the gene matches: 1. The germline V gene encodes CDR1 SGDLS and CDR2 YYNGEE. CDR3 loop: CASSVETGYNEQFF. The CDR3 DNA reads as TGTGCCAGCAGCGTAGAGACAGGGTACAATGAGCAGTTCTTC.

V gene TRBV6-1 combines with J gene TRBJ1-1; D is perhaps TRBD1 (5 bases). The CDR3 sequence is 14 residues long. CDR1 is MNHNS and CDR2 is SASEGT in the germline V gene. V lost 6 bases, J lost 4 bases, and 15 bases lay in between. CDR3 protein: CASRTPGGTTEAFF. The CDR3 coding sequence is TGTGCCAGCAGGACACCGGGGGGGACCACTGAAGCTTTCTTT.

The CDR3: CASSQAYRTGELFF. The CDR3 nucleotides are TGCGCCAGCAGCCAAGCATATAGAACCGGGGAGCTGTTTTTT. The chain joins TRBV4-3 to TRBJ2-2; D uncertain. The CDR3 totals 14 residues. Germline V gene data show CDR1 as LGHNA and CDR2 as YSLEER. Deletions cut 1 base from V and 5 bases from J, with 8 bases between.

The V gene is TRBV11-2, the J gene TRBJ2-5; D ambiguous. Germline assignment: CDR1 SGHAT and CDR2 FQNNGV. V lost 1 base, J lost 6 bases, and 9 bases lay in between. The CDR3 loop spans 13 amino acids. CDR3 DNA sequence: TGTGCCAGCAGCTTAGTCAGGCAGCAGACCCAGTACTTC. The encoded protein is CASSLVRQQTQYF.

This clone showed up just once. The chain uses TRBV27 and TRBJ2-7; D uncertain. Trimming cost V 8 bases and J 3 bases, with 14 bases left between them. CDR3 length: 13 amino acids. The V gene's germline CDR1 is MNHEY and CDR2 SMNVEV (reference sequence). The CDR3 DNA is TGTGCCAGCGGATTTTACAGAAACTACGAGCAGTACTTC. This gives the protein CASGFYRNYEQYF.

The J gene is TRBJ1-4, the V gene TRBV28; D is possibly TRBD1 (5 bases). This CDR3 has 14 residues. Germline V gene data show CDR1 as MDHEN and CDR2 as SYDVKM. Trimming removed 6 bases from V and 0 bases from J, with 8 bases in between. Here the CDR3 DNA reads TGTGCCAGCAGGGGGGGGGCAACTAATGAAAAACTGTTTTTT. As protein: CASRGGATNEKLFF.

The V gene is TRBV30, the J gene TRBJ2-7; 12 nucleotides line up with TRBD1. Germline assignment: CDR1 GTSNPN and CDR2 SVGIG (reference sequence). V was clipped by 1 base and J by 10 bases; unmatched bases: 8. This CDR3 has 14 residues. CDR3 residues: CAWSGGTGGAHQYF. Written as DNA, the CDR3 is TGTGCCTGGAGTGGGGGGACAGGGGGCGCACATCAGTACTTC. The whole variable domain, filled in from reference TRBV30 and TRBJ2-7, reads SQTIHQWPATLVQPVGSPLSLECTVEGTSNPNLYWYRQAAGRGLQLLFYSVGIGQISSEVPQNLSASRPQDRQFILSSKKLLLSDSGFYLCAWSGGTGGAHQYFGPGTRLTVT.

This sequence joins TRBV9 and TRBJ2-2; possibly TRBD1 for D (6 bases). The CDR3 extends over 15 amino acids. The V gene lost 0 bases and the J gene lost 3 bases, with 9 bases spanning the gap. Germline assignment: CDR1 SGDLS and CDR2 YYNGEE. This chain's CDR3 is CASSVGGGYTGELFF. As DNA, the CDR3 is TGTGCCAGCAGCGTAGGAGGGGGATACACCGGGGAGCTGTTTTTT.

CDR3 nucleotides: TGTGCCAGCAGTGAACTGAGTAATCAGCCCCAGCATTTT. Encoded protein: CASSELSNQPQHF. The rearrangement links TRBV2 to TRBJ1-5; D is unclear. The CDR3 sequence is 13 residues long. V lost 2 bases and J 4 bases, leaving 6 bases between the germline ends. Germline values: CDR1 SNHLY, CDR2 FYNNEI. The full variable domain, in which reference TRBV2 and TRBJ1-5 provide the parts outside the CDR3, is EPEVTQTPSHQVTQMGQEVILRCVPISNHLYFYWYRQILGQKVEFLVSFYNNEISEKSEIFDDQFSVERPDGSNFTLKIRSTKLEDSAMYFCASSELSNQPQHFGDGTRLSIL.

V is TRBV4-3 and J is TRBJ2-7; TRBD2 aligns across 8 bases. Germline trimming cut 1 base from V and 3 bases from J; bases unmatched to any gene: 11. The CDR3 length is 17 residues. CDR1 LGHNA and CDR2 YSLEER come from the germline V gene. The CDR3 sequence is CASSQGGSGRPNYEQYF. CDR3 in DNA: TGCGCCAGCAGCCAAGGAGGGAGCGGGAGACCGAACTACGAGCAGTACTTC.

This sequence joins TRBV12-5 and TRBJ2-7; the D gene is possibly TRBD1 (6 bases). This CDR3 spans 15 amino acids. V was clipped by 7 bases and J by 4 bases, with 20 bases between them. Per germline, CDR1 LGHNT and CDR2 FRNRAP. DNA of the CDR3: TGTGCTAGTGCTTTCACAAACAGGGCGTATTACGAGCAGTACTTC. It yields the protein CASAFTNRAYYEQYF.

As DNA, the CDR3 is TGTGCCAGCAGGTTCTCTAGCACAGATACGCAGTATTTT. It codes for CASRFSSTDTQYF. The chain combines TRBV25-1 with TRBJ2-3; unclear D gene. Trimming cost V 6 bases and J 0 bases, with 7 bases left between them. The CDR3 has 13 residues. The germline gives CDR1 MGHDK, CDR2 SYGVNS.

Comment on this clone: Additional DNA sequences in this sample encode the identical CDR3. The chain joins TRBV5-1 to TRBJ2-5; 10 nucleotides line up with TRBD2. Germline CDR1 and CDR2: SGHRS and YFSETQ. Trimming took 2 bases from V and 5 from J; bases not matched to a gene: 6. This CDR3 is built from 15 residues. Written as DNA, the CDR3 is TGCGCCAGCAGCTTAGCGGGAGGGCCGGGGGAGACCCAGTACTTC. Its protein is CASSLAGGPGETQYF.